The TCR beta chain under discussion was sequenced for a study of T cells expressing NK-cell markers. Each CDR3 protein gets one entry in TCRdb, which reprocessed the 5' RACE reads and gives no DNA. The sample has 400,000 or so distinct CDR3 sequences. Sequencing input: blood T cells: a sorted CD56 or NKG2C T cell subset, CD4+ or CD8+ T cells, or bulk PBMC T cells (not recorded which). The clonotype was recovered from a woman in her forties or fifties in good health.

CDR3: CASSTTGYGYTF. The rearrangement links TRBV28 to TRBJ1-2; TCRdb's D gene call, TRBD1, goes unchecked for lack of DNA. The CDR3 has 12 amino acids. CDR1 and CDR2 from the germline V gene are MDHEN and SYDVKM.